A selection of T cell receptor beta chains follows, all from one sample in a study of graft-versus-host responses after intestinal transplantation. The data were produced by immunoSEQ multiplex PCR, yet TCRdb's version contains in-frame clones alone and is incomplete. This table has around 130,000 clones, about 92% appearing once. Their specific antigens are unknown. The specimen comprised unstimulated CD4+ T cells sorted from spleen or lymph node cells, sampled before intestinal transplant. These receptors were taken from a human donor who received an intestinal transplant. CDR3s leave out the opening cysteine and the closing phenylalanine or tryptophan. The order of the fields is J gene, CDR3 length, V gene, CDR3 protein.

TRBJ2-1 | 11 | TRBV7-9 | ASSPDRNNEQF
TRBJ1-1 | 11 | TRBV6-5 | ASSYSKTTEAF
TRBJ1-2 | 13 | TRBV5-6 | ASSRRDRGPYDYT
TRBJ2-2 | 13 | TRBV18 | ASSPFGPTGGELF
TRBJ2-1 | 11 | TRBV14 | ASSQDRRGGQF
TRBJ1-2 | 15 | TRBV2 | ASSEASLGTGGGGYT
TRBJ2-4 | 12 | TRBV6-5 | ASSSGGAKNIQY
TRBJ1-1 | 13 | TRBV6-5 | ASSWTTGPGTEAF
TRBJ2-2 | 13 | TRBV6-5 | ASSKRQGATGELF
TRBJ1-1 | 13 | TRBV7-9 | ASSLRVVQVTEAF